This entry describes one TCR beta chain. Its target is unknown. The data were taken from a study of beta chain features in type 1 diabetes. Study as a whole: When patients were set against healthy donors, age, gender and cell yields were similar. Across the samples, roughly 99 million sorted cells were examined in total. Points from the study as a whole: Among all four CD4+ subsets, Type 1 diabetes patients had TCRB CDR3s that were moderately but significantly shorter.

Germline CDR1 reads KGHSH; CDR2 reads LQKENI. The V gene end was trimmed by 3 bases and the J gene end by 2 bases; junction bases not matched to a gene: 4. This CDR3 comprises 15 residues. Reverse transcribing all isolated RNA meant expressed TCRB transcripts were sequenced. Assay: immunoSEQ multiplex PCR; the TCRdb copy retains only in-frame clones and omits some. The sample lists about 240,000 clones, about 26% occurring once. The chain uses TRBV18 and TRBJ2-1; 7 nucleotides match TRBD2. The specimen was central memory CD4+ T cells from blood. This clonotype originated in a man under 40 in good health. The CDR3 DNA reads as TGTGCCAGCTCACCGCCTAGCGGTACCTACAATGAGCAGTTCTTC. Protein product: CASSPPSGTYNEQFF.